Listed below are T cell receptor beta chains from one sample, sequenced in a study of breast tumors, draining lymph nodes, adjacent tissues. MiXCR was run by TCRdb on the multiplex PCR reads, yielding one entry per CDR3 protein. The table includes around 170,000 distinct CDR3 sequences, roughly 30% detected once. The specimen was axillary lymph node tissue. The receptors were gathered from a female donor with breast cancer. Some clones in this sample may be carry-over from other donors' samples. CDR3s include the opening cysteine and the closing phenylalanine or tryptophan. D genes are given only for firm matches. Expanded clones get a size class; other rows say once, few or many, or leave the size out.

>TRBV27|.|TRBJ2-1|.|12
TGTGCCAGCAGTTTAATCGGCAATGAGCAGTTCTTC
CASSLIGNEQFF
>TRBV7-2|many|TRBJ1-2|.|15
TGTGCCAGCAGCTTAGTTTCCCAAGGAAGCTATGGCTACACCTTC
CASSLVSQGSYGYTF
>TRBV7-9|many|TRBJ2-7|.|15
TGTGCCAGCAGCTTAGCAGGGCTGAGCTCCTACGAGCAGTACTTC
CASSLAGLSSYEQYF
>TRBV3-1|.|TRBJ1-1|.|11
TGTGCCAGCAGCCACGGGGGTGAAGCTTTCTTT
CASSHGGEAFF
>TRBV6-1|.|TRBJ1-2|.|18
TGTGCCAGCAGTGAACTCGGGACAACGGCCCTGCTTCGGGATGGCTACACCTTC
CASSELGTTALLRDGYTF
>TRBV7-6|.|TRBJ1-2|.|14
TGTGCCAGCAGCTTAAGGTCTAGGGCAGATGGAAACACCTTC
CASSLRSRADGNTF
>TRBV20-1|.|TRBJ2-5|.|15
TGCAGTGCTAGACCCGACTGGACAAACCAAGAGACCCAGTACTTC
CSARPDWTNQETQYF
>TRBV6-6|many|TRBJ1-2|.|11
TGTGCCAGCGGGCAGATTAATGGCTACACCTTC
CASGQINGYTF
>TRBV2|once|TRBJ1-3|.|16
TGTGCCAGCAGTGACCGGGGGGTACTTGATGGAAACACCATATATTTT
CASSDRGVLDGNTIYF
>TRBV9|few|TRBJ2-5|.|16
TGTGCCAGCAGCGTAGCGATTAGCGCTCTGGGGGAGACCCAGTACTTC
CASSVAISALGETQYF
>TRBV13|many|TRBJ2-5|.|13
TGTGCCAGCAGCCCTCCAGGGGAAGAGACCCAGTACTTC
CASSPPGEETQYF
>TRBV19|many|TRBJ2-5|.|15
TGTGCCAGTAGTCCGATCGGCCGGGGGCAAGAGACCCAGTACTTC
CASSPIGRGQETQYF
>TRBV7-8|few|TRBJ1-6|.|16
TGTGCCAGCAGCCAAGGTCCGGCAGAGGCTCGTTCCCCCCCCCACTTT
CASSQGPAEARSPPHF
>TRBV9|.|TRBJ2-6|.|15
TGTGCCAGCAGCCCCCAGGGTGTAGGGGCCAACGTCCTGACTTTC
CASSPQGVGANVLTF
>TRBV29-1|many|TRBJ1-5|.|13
TGCAGCGTTAGGGGTCATAGCAATCAGCCCCAGCATTTT
CSVRGHSNQPQHF
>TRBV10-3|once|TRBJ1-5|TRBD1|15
TGTGCCATCAGTGAAGATACAGGGGACAATCAGCCCCAGCATTTT
CAISEDTGDNQPQHF
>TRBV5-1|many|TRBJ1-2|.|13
TGCGCCAGCAGAGGGTCCGTAGATTATGGCTACACCTTC
CASRGSVDYGYTF
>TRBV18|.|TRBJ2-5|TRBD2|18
TGTGCCAGCTCACCACTCTTATCGGCGGGAGGGCCGGTTGAGACCCAGTACTTC
CASSPLLSAGGPVETQYF
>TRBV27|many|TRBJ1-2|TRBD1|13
TGTGCCAGCAGGCCTACAGGGGGCTACGGCTACACCTTC
CASRPTGGYGYTF
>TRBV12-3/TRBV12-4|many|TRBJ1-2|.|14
TGTGCCAGCAGTTTAACTGGGGAAGACTATGGCTACACCTTC
CASSLTGEDYGYTF
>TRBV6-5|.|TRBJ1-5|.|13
TGTGCCAGCAGTTACTCGCCAGGGGCCTACGAGCATTTT
CASSYSPGAYEHF
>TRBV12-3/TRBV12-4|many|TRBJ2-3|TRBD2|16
TGTGCCAGCAACATAGCGGGAGGGCCGAGCACAGATACGCAGTATTTT
CASNIAGGPSTDTQYF
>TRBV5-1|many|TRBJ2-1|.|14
TGCGCCAGCAGCTTGCGAGGGCTATCGAATGAGCAGTTCTTC
CASSLRGLSNEQFF
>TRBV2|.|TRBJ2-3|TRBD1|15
TGTGCCAGACCGGGACAGCTAACTAGCACAGATACGCAGTATTTT
CARPGQLTSTDTQYF
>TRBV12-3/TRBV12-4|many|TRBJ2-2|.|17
TGTGCCAGCAGTTTAGATACTGGCAGGCCCGCATTCGGGGAGCTGTTTTTT
CASSLDTGRPAFGELFF
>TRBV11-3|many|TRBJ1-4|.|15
TGTGCCAGCAGCTTCCTACAGGGCCATAATGAAAAACTGTTTTTT
CASSFLQGHNEKLFF
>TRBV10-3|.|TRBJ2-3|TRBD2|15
TGTGCCATCAGGGGCACTAGCGGGAGCACAGATACGCAGTATTTT
CAIRGTSGSTDTQYF
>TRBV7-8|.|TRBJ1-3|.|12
TGTGCCAGCAGCCCGTACCGGGACACCATATATTTT
CASSPYRDTIYF
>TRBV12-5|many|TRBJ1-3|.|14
TGTGCTAGTGGTTTGTCCCGGGATGGAAACACCATATATTTT
CASGLSRDGNTIYF
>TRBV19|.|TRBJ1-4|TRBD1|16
TGTGCCAGTAGTATTTCGGGACAGGGGGTTAATGAAAAACTGTTTTTT
CASSISGQGVNEKLFF
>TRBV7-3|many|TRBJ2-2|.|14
TGTGCCAGCAGCTTTATAGGGAACACCGGGGAGCTGTTTTTT
CASSFIGNTGELFF
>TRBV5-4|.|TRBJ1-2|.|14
TGTGCCAGCAGCTTGGGGGGGTCACCCTATGGCTACACCTTC
CASSLGGSPYGYTF
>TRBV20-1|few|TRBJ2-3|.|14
TGCAGTGCTAGTGCGGCATCTAGCACAGATACGCAGTATTTT
CSASAASSTDTQYF
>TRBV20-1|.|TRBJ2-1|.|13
TGCAGTGCTACCCCGGGGACCTACAATGCGCAGTCCTTC
CSATPGTYNAQSF
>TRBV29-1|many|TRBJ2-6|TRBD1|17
TGCAGCGTTGAAGGTTGGGACAGGGTTTCTGGGGCCAACGTCCTGACTTTC
CSVEGWDRVSGANVLTF
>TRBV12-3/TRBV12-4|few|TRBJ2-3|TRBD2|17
TGTGCCAGCAAAAGCCGACAGTACGGGGGGTCTGTAGATACGCAGTATTTT
CASKSRQYGGSVDTQYF
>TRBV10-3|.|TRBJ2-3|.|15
TGTGCCATCAGTGAGCCACTCCCCCCCGGGGATACGCAGTATTTT
CAISEPLPPGDTQYF
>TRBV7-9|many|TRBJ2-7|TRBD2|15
TGTGCCAGCAGCTTAGTAGGTGCGGGGGCCTACGAGCAGTACTTC
CASSLVGAGAYEQYF
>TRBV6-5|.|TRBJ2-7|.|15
TGTGCCAGCAGTCACTCTAGCACCTACTCCTACGAGCAGTACTTC
CASSHSSTYSYEQYF
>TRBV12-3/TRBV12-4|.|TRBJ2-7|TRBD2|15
TGTGCCAGCAGTTTGACTAGCGGGGGGACCTACGAGCAGTACTTC
CASSLTSGGTYEQYF
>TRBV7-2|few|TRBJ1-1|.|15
TGTGCCAGCAGCTTGCAGTCCCTTATGAACACTGAAGCTTTCTTT
CASSLQSLMNTEAFF
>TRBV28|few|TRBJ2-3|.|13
TGTGCCAGCAGTTCAGCCGACACAGATACGCAGTATTTT
CASSSADTDTQYF
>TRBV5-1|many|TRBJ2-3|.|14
TGCGCCAGTAAAGATAGGGCTAGCACAGATACGCAGTATTTT
CASKDRASTDTQYF
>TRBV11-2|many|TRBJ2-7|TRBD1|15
TGTGCCAGCAGCGCTGAGGGGACAGGGGGTTACGAGCAGTACTTC
CASSAEGTGGYEQYF
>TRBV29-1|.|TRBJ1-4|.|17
TGCAGCGCCCAGTCCAGGGGTCCGAGCTCCTACAATGAAAAACTGTTTTTT
CSAQSRGPSSYNEKLFF
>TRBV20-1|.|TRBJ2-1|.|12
TGCAGTGTTAGGGAGAGCCACAATGAGCCGTTCTTC
CSVRESHNEPFF
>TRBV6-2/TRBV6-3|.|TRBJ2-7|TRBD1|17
TGTGCCAGCAGTCACTCCTTCTACCGGGACAGGGATCTCGAGCAGTACTTC
CASSHSFYRDRDLEQYF
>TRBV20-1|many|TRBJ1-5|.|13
TGCAGTGCTACAGGGTCTAGCAATCAGCCCCAGCATTTT
CSATGSSNQPQHF
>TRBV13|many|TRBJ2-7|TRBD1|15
TGTGCCAGCAGCGGGACAGGGGACCGCTCCTACGAGCAGTACTTC
CASSGTGDRSYEQYF
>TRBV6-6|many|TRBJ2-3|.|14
TGTGCCAGCAGTTACCTGGGGGGCAGGGATACGCAGTATTTT
CASSYLGGRDTQYF
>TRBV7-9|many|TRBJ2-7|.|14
TGTGCCAGCAGCGCCCGGGGCGGCACCTACGAGCAGTACTTC
CASSARGGTYEQYF
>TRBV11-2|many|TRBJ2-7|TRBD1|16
TGTGCCAGCAGCTTTCCCCGGGGACAGGGGGGAGAGGAGCAGTACTTC
CASSFPRGQGGEEQYF
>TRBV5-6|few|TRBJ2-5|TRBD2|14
TGTGCCAGCAGCCCCCGACTAGCCCGCGAGACCCAGTACTTC
CASSPRLARETQYF
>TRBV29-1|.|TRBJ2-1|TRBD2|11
TGCAGCAGTTACAGTAGTGGGACTAGATGGTTC
CSSYSSGTRWF
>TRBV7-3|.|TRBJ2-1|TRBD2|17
TGTGCCAGCAGCTCCGGGACTAGCGGGAGGGCCAAGGGTGAGCAGTTCTTC
CASSSGTSGRAKGEQFF